These 23 T cell receptor beta chains originate from one sample sequenced in a study of blood T cell repertoires in COVID-19. Sequencing used immunoSEQ multiplex PCR; TCRdb keeps in-frame clones, though not all of them. This table has roughly 250,000 clones, approximately 85% appearing once. Specimen: peripheral blood. These receptor sequences come from a human donor with COVID-19, enrolled during active disease. The donor label of this sample is uncertain.

The V and J genes are TRBV10-3 and TRBJ2-3; 7 positions agree with TRBD1. V gave up 0 bases and J gave up 3 bases; unmatched junction bases: 6. Germline CDR1 and CDR2: ENHRY and SYGVKD. This CDR3 is 16 amino acids long. The CDR3 nucleotides read TGTGCCATCAGTGAGTCGATGACAGGGATAACAGATACGCAGTATTTT. Encoded protein: CAISESMTGITDTQYF.

This chain uses TRBV7-2 with TRBJ1-1, with D maybe TRBD1 (6 bases). Germline CDR1 and CDR2: SGHTA and FQGNSA. The V and J ends lost 5 bases and 8 bases respectively, with 12 bases between them. The CDR3 covers 12 residues. CDR3 nucleotide sequence: TGTGCCAGCAGCCTCCTTGACAGGGAAGCTTTCTTT. Protein sequence: CASSLLDREAFF.

V and J are TRBV30 and TRBJ2-1, with TRBD2 matching 7 bases. Germline V CDR1 and CDR2: GTSNPN, SVGIG (reference sequence). This CDR3 region has 13 residues. V lost 1 base to trimming and J lost 5 bases; unmatched junction nucleotides: 2. The DNA of the CDR3 is TGTGCCTGGAGTGGCGGGAGCAACAATGAGCAGTTCTTC. The encoded protein is CAWSGGSNNEQFF.

V and J are TRBV7-2 and TRBJ2-7; 10 nucleotides align to TRBD2. CDR1 and CDR2 from the germline V gene are SGHTA and FQGNSA. The CDR3 consists of 15 residues. The trim removed 7 bases at V and 2 bases at J, leaving 8 bases unmatched. The CDR3 is CASTVTSGAPYEQYF. The DNA for the CDR3 is TGTGCCAGCACCGTCACTAGCGGGGCCCCCTACGAGCAGTACTTC. Supplemented by reference TRBV7-2 and TRBJ2-7, the full variable domain reads GAGVSQSPSNKVTEKGKDVELRCDPISGHTALYWYRQSLGQGLEFLIYFQGNSAPDKSGLPSDRFSAERTGGSVSTLTIQRTQQEDSAVYLCASTVTSGAPYEQYFGPGTRLTVT.

V is TRBV21-1 and J is TRBJ2-1; the table assigns TRBD2, which was not confirmed against the DNA. TRBV21-1 is a recognized pseudogene. This CDR3 has 17 residues. The CDR3 loop is CASSNPRLAGPYNEQFF. The CDR3, as DNA: TGTGCCAGCAGCAACCCCAGACTAGCGGGACCCTACAATGAGCAGTTCTTC.

The V and J genes are TRBV18 and TRBJ2-5; 11 nucleotides match TRBD2. Germline V gene sequence: CDR1 KGHSH, CDR2 LQKENI. Losses at the gene ends were 3 bases for V and 5 bases for J; bases not matched to a gene: 14. The CDR3 contains 18 residues. CDR3 nucleotide sequence: TGTGCCAGCTCACCGTCAATTAGCGGGAGGGGCAGCGTGGAGACCCAGTACTTC. The encoded protein is CASSPSISGRGSVETQYF.

The rearrangement links TRBV10-1 to TRBJ2-1; D is uncertain. The CDR3 is 16 residues long. V dropped 0 bases and J dropped 2 bases, with 11 bases sitting between them. Germline V CDR1 and CDR2: WNHNN, SYGVQD (reference sequence). The DNA of the CDR3 is TGCGCCAGCAGTGAGTCGGGCTCACAGACCTACAATGAGCAGTTCTTC. It codes for CASSESGSQTYNEQFF.

The chain employs TRBV3-1 (or the pseudogene TRBV3-2) and TRBJ1-6; possible D gene TRBD1, 6 bases. Trimming removed 0 bases at V and 8 bases at J, with 14 bases between. The CDR3 spans 16 residues. Germline loops: CDR1 LGHDT, CDR2 YNNKEL (reference sequence). CDR3 coding DNA: TGTGCCAGCAGCCAAGAGGGTCCAGGGGTCGATTCACCCCTCCACTTT. This translates into CASSQEGPGVDSPLHF.

The V gene is TRBV7-3, the J gene TRBJ1-1; D ambiguous. The germline gives CDR1 SGHTA, CDR2 FQGTGA. The V end was cut by 4 bases, the J end by 3 bases, with 9 bases between. The CDR3 loop spans 13 amino acids. The CDR3 DNA reads TGTGCCAGCAGCTCCCAATTAGACACTGAAGCTTTCTTT. It specifies CASSSQLDTEAFF.

J is TRBJ1-1 and V is TRBV3-1 (or the pseudogene TRBV3-2); D not resolved. CDR3 length equals 15 residues. The germline CDR1 and CDR2 sequences are LGHDT and YNNKEL (reference sequence). Deletions cut 0 bases from V and 1 base from J, with 9 bases between. The CDR3 reads CASSQDRRGNTEAFF. The CDR3 region has the DNA TGTGCCAGCAGCCAAGATAGGCGGGGGAACACTGAAGCTTTCTTT.

In the case of this clone: In the same sample, other DNA sequences code for this CDR3. The J gene is TRBJ2-7, the V gene TRBV29-1; 10 bases are shared with TRBD1. The CDR3 runs 13 residues. The V and J ends lost 6 bases and 2 bases, in that order; junction bases with no gene match: 4. Germline assignment: CDR1 SQVTM and CDR2 ANQGSEA. CDR3 in DNA: TGCAGCGTAACCGGGACAGGGGCCTACGAGCAGTACTTC. This sequence encodes CSVTGTGAYEQYF.

The chain uses TRBV2 and TRBJ1-5; unclear D gene. Germline CDR1 reads SNHLY; CDR2 reads FYNNEI. The CDR3 has 15 residues. Trimming cost V 4 bases and J 1 base, with 11 bases left between them. The CDR3 DNA reads TGTGCCAGCAGTGGGATAGGAGGGAGCAATCAGCCCCAGCATTTT. Translating it yields CASSGIGGSNQPQHF.

The rearrangement links TRBV7-3 to TRBJ2-7; 12 bases map to TRBD1. Trimming took 4 bases from V and 3 from J; bases not matched to a gene: 7. Per the germline V gene, CDR1 is SGHTA and CDR2 is FQGTGA. The CDR3 totals 16 residues. The CDR3 protein is CASSSPGTGGGYEQYF. CDR3 coding DNA: TGTGCCAGCAGCTCCCCAGGGACAGGGGGCGGCTACGAGCAGTACTTC.

As concerns this clone: Other DNA sequences in the sample encode the same CDR3. The rearrangement links TRBV18 to TRBJ2-7; 12 bases are a match to TRBD1. Trimming cost V 3 bases and J 2 bases; bases outside gene matches: 2. CDR3 length equals 15 residues. The germline V gene encodes CDR1 KGHSH and CDR2 LQKENI. CDR3 region: CASSPGTGGPYEQYF. CDR3 nucleotides: TGTGCCAGCTCACCCGGGACAGGGGGCCCCTACGAGCAGTACTTC.

The V gene is TRBV29-1, the J gene TRBJ1-1; D may be TRBD1 (5 bases). The V gene lost 4 bases and the J gene lost 7 bases, with 19 bases spanning the gap. Germline assignment: CDR1 SQVTM and CDR2 ANQGSEA. The CDR3 is 14 amino acids. CDR3 protein: CSVAQRTGGNEAFF. CDR3 coding DNA: TGCAGCGTTGCCCAAAGAACCGGGGGAAATGAAGCTTTCTTT. Together with reference TRBV29-1 and TRBJ1-1, the CDR3 gives the full variable domain: SAVISQKPSRDICQRGTSLTIQCQVDSQVTMMFWYRQQPGQSLTLIATANQGSEATYESGFVIDKFPISRPNLTFSTLTVSNMSPEDSSIYLCSVAQRTGGNEAFFGQGTRLTVV.

The chain employs TRBV3-1 (or the pseudogene TRBV3-2) and TRBJ2-4; 7 bases agree with TRBD1. Germline lookup yields CDR1 LGHDT and CDR2 YNNKEL (reference sequence). J was trimmed by 8 bases and V by 6 bases; bases with no gene match: 13. The CDR3 consists of 15 residues. CDR3 protein: CASRRSTGVGDIQYF. CDR3 sequence (DNA): TGTGCCAGCAGGCGCAGCACAGGGGTTGGCGACATTCAGTACTTC.

This clone occurred a few times. J is TRBJ1-1 and V is TRBV27, with 8 bases aligning to TRBD1. The CDR3 sequence is 14 residues long. Germline loops: CDR1 MNHEY, CDR2 SMNVEV (reference sequence). The junction had 3 bases not matched to a gene; V was cut back by 6 bases and J by 0 bases. CDR3 in amino acids: CASSLDRVNTEAFF. In DNA, the CDR3 is TGTGCCAGCAGCCTGGACAGGGTGAACACTGAAGCTTTCTTT.

This clone was seen a single time. The J gene is TRBJ1-5, the V gene TRBV18; 8 nucleotides agree with TRBD1. This CDR3 contains 15 residues. Trimming at V came to 4 bases and at J to 2 bases, leaving 4 bases not matched to a gene. Germline V gives CDR1 KGHSH, CDR2 LQKENI. The chain's CDR3 is CASSQSTGGNQPQHF. The CDR3 nucleotides read TGTGCCAGCTCACAATCGACAGGGGGCAATCAGCCCCAGCATTTT.

This rearrangement joins TRBV18 to TRBJ2-7; 7 positions agree with TRBD2. Germline trimming cut 2 bases from V and 4 bases from J; bases unmatched to any gene: 11. Germline CDR1 KGHSH, CDR2 LQKENI. The CDR3 consists of 16 residues. As DNA, the CDR3 is TGTGCCAGCTCACCAGGTGACGCGCTAGCGGATTACGAGCAGTACTTC. Amino acids: CASSPGDALADYEQYF.

The rearrangement links TRBV9 to TRBJ1-6, with a tentative D call TRBD1 (5 bases). CDR1 and CDR2 (germline): SGDLS, YYNGEE. V dropped 0 bases and J dropped 9 bases, with 13 bases sitting between them. The CDR3 runs 15 residues. The DNA for the CDR3 is TGTGCCAGCAGCGTAGGGGTCAGGGTGGTTTCACCCCTCCACTTT. Residues: CASSVGVRVVSPLHF.

The table lists this clone with a few counts. The rearrangement joins TRBV7-2 to TRBJ1-1; TRBD1 agrees at 11 bases. The length of the CDR3 is 15 residues. Germline CDR1 reads SGHTA; CDR2 reads FQGNSA. The V and J ends lost 1 base and 6 bases, in that order; junction bases with no gene match: 4. Here the CDR3 reads CASSLGRTGGPEAFF. In DNA form, the CDR3 reads TGTGCCAGCAGCTTAGGGAGGACAGGGGGCCCTGAAGCTTTCTTT.

The chain combines TRBV27 with TRBJ2-4, with D possibly matching TRBD2 (5 bases). V shed 6 bases and J shed 10 bases, with 19 bases lying between them. This CDR3 region has 14 residues. Germline lookup yields CDR1 MNHEY and CDR2 SMNVEV (reference sequence). The CDR3 nucleotides read TGTGCCAGCAGCCTTGACGTCGGGGTAGGGATTCAGTACTTC. This sequence encodes CASSLDVGVGIQYF.

Points on this clone: A read error may produce the germline difference seen at one junction end. The rearrangement joins TRBV7-7 to TRBJ2-3, with 7 bases identical to TRBD1. CDR1 is SSHAT and CDR2 is FNYEAQ in the germline V gene (reference sequence). The CDR3 runs to 15 residues. CDR3 in DNA: TGTGCTAGCAGCTTAACAGGGGTATGGACAGATACGCAGTATTTT. It translates to CASSLTGVWTDTQYF.